This is a list of T cell receptor beta chains from one sample in a study of shared clonotypes between healthy human individuals. The assay was immunoSEQ multiplex PCR, and TCRdb's table has in-frame clones only and misses some. The data show roughly 680,000 clones, approximately 72% seen once. Input material: memory CD4+ T cells sorted from blood. The receptor set was obtained from a woman younger than 45 in good health. CDR3s leave out the opening cysteine and the closing phenylalanine or tryptophan. Fields, in order: D gene, J gene, V gene, CDR3 length, clone size, CDR3 protein. A D gene is named only where the DNA matches it firmly. Expanded clones are given a class, and other clones once, few, many or no size at all.

d_call: NA; j_call: TRBJ2-4; v_call: TRBV28; cdr3_length: 11; clone_size: many; cdr3_aa: ASSSTGLNIQY
d_call: NA; j_call: TRBJ1-2; v_call: TRBV10-2; cdr3_length: 11; clone_size: NA; cdr3_aa: ASSENRIYGYT
d_call: TRBD1; j_call: TRBJ1-5; v_call: TRBV7-2; cdr3_length: 12; clone_size: NA; cdr3_aa: ASSTGTGHQPQH
d_call: NA; j_call: TRBJ2-5; v_call: TRBV28; cdr3_length: 11; clone_size: NA; cdr3_aa: ASSSGGRETQY
d_call: TRBD2; j_call: TRBJ2-7; v_call: TRBV6-1; cdr3_length: 16; clone_size: once; cdr3_aa: ASSDEKGLREESYEQY
d_call: NA; j_call: TRBJ1-4; v_call: TRBV27; cdr3_length: 13; clone_size: few; cdr3_aa: ASGPSLRANEKLF
d_call: NA; j_call: TRBJ2-2; v_call: TRBV10-1; cdr3_length: 14; clone_size: once; cdr3_aa: ASSEIGQGNTGELF
d_call: NA; j_call: TRBJ2-7; v_call: TRBV4-1; cdr3_length: 14; clone_size: NA; cdr3_aa: ASSQDAVADLREQY
d_call: NA; j_call: TRBJ1-2; v_call: TRBV4-1; cdr3_length: 11; clone_size: few; cdr3_aa: ASSQERNYGYT
d_call: NA; j_call: TRBJ1-4; v_call: TRBV10-3; cdr3_length: 14; clone_size: NA; cdr3_aa: AISESQGILNEKLF
d_call: NA; j_call: TRBJ2-1; v_call: TRBV19; cdr3_length: 11; clone_size: NA; cdr3_aa: ASGPTGHNEQF
d_call: NA; j_call: TRBJ2-3; v_call: TRBV11-2; cdr3_length: 9; clone_size: NA; cdr3_aa: ASRSEDTQY
d_call: TRBD2; j_call: TRBJ2-7; v_call: TRBV6-5; cdr3_length: 12; clone_size: NA; cdr3_aa: ASSRTSGSYEQY
d_call: NA; j_call: TRBJ2-7; v_call: TRBV4-2; cdr3_length: 12; clone_size: NA; cdr3_aa: ASSQDLRGREQY
d_call: TRBD1; j_call: TRBJ2-3; v_call: TRBV9; cdr3_length: 13; clone_size: NA; cdr3_aa: ASSEQGAPPDTQY
d_call: NA; j_call: TRBJ2-1; v_call: TRBV18; cdr3_length: 13; clone_size: NA; cdr3_aa: ASSPDRQGGNEQF
d_call: TRBD1; j_call: TRBJ2-4; v_call: TRBV5-1; cdr3_length: 14; clone_size: NA; cdr3_aa: ASHRQGIRGQNIQY
d_call: TRBD2; j_call: TRBJ2-5; v_call: TRBV7-9; cdr3_length: 14; clone_size: once; cdr3_aa: ASSFPGTSGQETQY
d_call: TRBD1; j_call: TRBJ1-2; v_call: TRBV28; cdr3_length: 14; clone_size: NA; cdr3_aa: ASSLTERGRGYGYT
d_call: NA; j_call: TRBJ2-7; v_call: TRBV2; cdr3_length: 12; clone_size: NA; cdr3_aa: ASSDSSEAYEQY
d_call: TRBD1; j_call: TRBJ2-4; v_call: TRBV2; cdr3_length: 12; clone_size: NA; cdr3_aa: ASSLISTGGKGF
d_call: NA; j_call: TRBJ2-7; v_call: TRBV19; cdr3_length: 12; clone_size: NA; cdr3_aa: ASSRDITFYEQY
d_call: TRBD1; j_call: TRBJ1-2; v_call: TRBV28; cdr3_length: 11; clone_size: NA; cdr3_aa: ASSVQGALGYT
d_call: NA; j_call: TRBJ2-5; v_call: TRBV10-3; cdr3_length: 15; clone_size: NA; cdr3_aa: AISPGQGSGEGETQY
d_call: TRBD2; j_call: TRBJ2-3; v_call: TRBV27; cdr3_length: 15; clone_size: NA; cdr3_aa: ASRTTGTRRSADTQY
d_call: TRBD1; j_call: TRBJ2-3; v_call: TRBV27; cdr3_length: 14; clone_size: NA; cdr3_aa: ASSFYRGRATDTQY
d_call: TRBD1; j_call: TRBJ2-7; v_call: TRBV18; cdr3_length: 15; clone_size: NA; cdr3_aa: ASSPYARTGRSYEQY
d_call: NA; j_call: TRBJ1-2; v_call: TRBV19; cdr3_length: 13; clone_size: few; cdr3_aa: ASSMTGGTILGYT
d_call: NA; j_call: TRBJ2-2; v_call: TRBV5-5; cdr3_length: 14; clone_size: NA; cdr3_aa: ASSLGRGTNTGELF
d_call: NA; j_call: TRBJ2-4; v_call: TRBV10-3; cdr3_length: 16; clone_size: NA; cdr3_aa: AISESAGAGLAKNIQY
d_call: TRBD2; j_call: TRBJ2-1; v_call: TRBV19; cdr3_length: 13; clone_size: NA; cdr3_aa: AISNGLAGSNEQF
d_call: TRBD2; j_call: TRBJ2-3; v_call: TRBV30; cdr3_length: 10; clone_size: few; cdr3_aa: AWSLTSATQY
d_call: NA; j_call: TRBJ1-5; v_call: TRBV4-1; cdr3_length: 14; clone_size: NA; cdr3_aa: ASSQRGSLSNQPQH
d_call: NA; j_call: TRBJ1-2; v_call: TRBV9; cdr3_length: 15; clone_size: NA; cdr3_aa: ASSVAGSPKLGYGYT
d_call: NA; j_call: TRBJ2-6; v_call: TRBV7-6; cdr3_length: 12; clone_size: NA; cdr3_aa: ASSLRGGANVLT
d_call: TRBD2; j_call: TRBJ2-7; v_call: TRBV11-2; cdr3_length: 13; clone_size: NA; cdr3_aa: ASSLVDTSGYEQY
d_call: NA; j_call: TRBJ2-3; v_call: TRBV14; cdr3_length: 13; clone_size: NA; cdr3_aa: ASSQLGGVEDTQY
d_call: NA; j_call: TRBJ2-7; v_call: TRBV27; cdr3_length: 9; clone_size: once; cdr3_aa: ASGVLYEQY
d_call: NA; j_call: TRBJ2-5; v_call: TRBV11-2; cdr3_length: 11; clone_size: NA; cdr3_aa: ASSPGLEETQY
d_call: NA; j_call: TRBJ2-7; v_call: TRBV7-2; cdr3_length: 12; clone_size: NA; cdr3_aa: ASSEHYGMHEQY
d_call: TRBD1; j_call: TRBJ2-5; v_call: TRBV6-5; cdr3_length: 11; clone_size: NA; cdr3_aa: ASSAGQDGTQY
d_call: NA; j_call: TRBJ2-7; v_call: TRBV28; cdr3_length: 9; clone_size: NA; cdr3_aa: ASSSPHEQY
d_call: TRBD1; j_call: TRBJ2-5; v_call: TRBV28; cdr3_length: 13; clone_size: NA; cdr3_aa: ASSLPTGGMETQY
d_call: NA; j_call: TRBJ1-4; v_call: TRBV15; cdr3_length: 13; clone_size: NA; cdr3_aa: ATSRDRGLMGKLF
d_call: TRBD2; j_call: TRBJ2-7; v_call: TRBV27; cdr3_length: 15; clone_size: NA; cdr3_aa: ASKGGGAGTSGSTQY
d_call: NA; j_call: TRBJ2-3; v_call: TRBV11-2; cdr3_length: 15; clone_size: NA; cdr3_aa: ASSLYAGGRSTDTQY
d_call: NA; j_call: TRBJ1-5; v_call: TRBV19; cdr3_length: 12; clone_size: NA; cdr3_aa: ASRPTVRNQPQH
d_call: NA; j_call: TRBJ2-1; v_call: TRBV11-2; cdr3_length: 13; clone_size: NA; cdr3_aa: ASSLAPLSYNEQF
d_call: TRBD2; j_call: TRBJ2-7; v_call: TRBV19; cdr3_length: 14; clone_size: NA; cdr3_aa: ASSIDASGSYYEQY
d_call: TRBD1; j_call: TRBJ2-2; v_call: TRBV27; cdr3_length: 13; clone_size: NA; cdr3_aa: ASSRDSPNTGELF
d_call: TRBD1; j_call: TRBJ2-1; v_call: TRBV5-1; cdr3_length: 13; clone_size: NA; cdr3_aa: ASSADRLDYNEQF
d_call: NA; j_call: TRBJ2-7; v_call: TRBV5-1; cdr3_length: 16; clone_size: NA; cdr3_aa: ASSLVTKTHPSPGEQY
d_call: TRBD1; j_call: TRBJ1-4; v_call: TRBV18; cdr3_length: 11; clone_size: NA; cdr3_aa: ASMGQLNEKLF